The rows below give T cell receptor beta chains drawn from one sample of a study of Ad26.COV2.S vaccination and SARS-CoV-2 variants. The repertoire was sequenced with immunoSEQ multiplex PCR; TCRdb's copy has only in-frame clones and lacks some. The repertoire holds some 460,000 clones, with 70% to 90% as singletons. The input for sequencing was peripheral blood, taken in a trial of Ad26.COV2.S vaccine versus placebo. All receptors derive from a person between 18 and 60 years old who received the Ad26.COV2.S COVID-19 vaccine or a placebo. CDR3s include the opening cysteine and the closing phenylalanine or tryptophan. A D gene is named only where the DNA matches it firmly. Clone size is stated in some rows and not others, as once, few, many or a class when expanded.

size,V,D,J,DNA,CDR3
-,TRBV21-1,-,TRBJ2-5,TGTGCCAGCAGCAAAGAGACAGGGGGTGTCCTACAGTACTTC,CASSKETGGVLQYF
-,TRBV5-1,-,TRBJ1-6,TGCGCCAGCAGCTTGGCCATCTATACAGGTTCACCCCTCCACTTT,CASSLAIYTGSPLHF
-,TRBV4-1,TRBD2,TRBJ2-5,TGCGCCAGCAGCCAAGACCCGACTAGCGAGGAGACCCAGTACTTC,CASSQDPTSEETQYF
-,TRBV24-1,TRBD2,TRBJ2-1,TGTGCCACCAGTGATTTTCCCCTCACTAGCGGGAGTTTTGACAATGAGCAGTTCTTC,CATSDFPLTSGSFDNEQFF
-,TRBV6-5,-,TRBJ1-4,TGTGCCAGCAGTTACTCCGGGCCCCGTGCTGAAAAACTGTTTTTT,CASSYSGPRAEKLFF
few,TRBV18,TRBD2,TRBJ2-3,TGTGCCAGCTCACCTCAGCTAGCGGGGGATAGAGATACGCAGTATTTT,CASSPQLAGDRDTQYF
-,TRBV25-1,-,TRBJ1-4,TGTGCCAGCACTCCTCGGGGGGGTCATAATGAAAAACTGTTTTTT,CASTPRGGHNEKLFF
-,TRBV9,-,TRBJ1-6,TGTGCCAGCAGCGAGAGCGGGAGCTCCTATAATTCACCCCTCCACTTT,CASSESGSSYNSPLHF
-,TRBV19,-,TRBJ1-3,TGTGCCAGTATGGTCCCGAGGGTACCGTCTGGAAACACCATATATTTT,CASMVPRVPSGNTIYF
once,TRBV30,-,TRBJ1-1,TGTGCCTGGAGTGTACGCAGTGAGGGTTTCTTT,CAWSVRSEGFF
-,TRBV9,TRBD2,TRBJ2-7,TGTGCCAGCAGCGTTGGGACTAGCGGGAGTTACGAGCAGTACTTC,CASSVGTSGSYEQYF
-,TRBV29-1,-,TRBJ2-3,TGCAGCGTCGTTAGACGGTCCACAGATACGCAGTATTTT,CSVVRRSTDTQYF
-,TRBV6-1,TRBD1,TRBJ2-4,TGTGCCAGCAGTGCTTCACGACAGGGGGTCGGGGAAAACATTCAGTACTTC,CASSASRQGVGENIQYF